The present T cell receptor beta chain was sequenced within a study of T cells in Graves' hyperthyroidism and ophthalmopathy. This CDR3 is built from 13 residues. Germline V gives CDR1 MNHEY, CDR2 SMNVEV (reference sequence). V dropped 3 bases and J dropped 4 bases, with 7 bases sitting between them. From RNA transcripts, TCR beta CDR3 regions were amplified. HTBI primers were the set used in a first-round RT-PCR of the TCR CDR3. Each CDR3 protein gets one entry after TCRdb re-called the multiplex PCR reads with MiXCR. The sample has around 700,000 distinct CDR3 sequences, about 19% seen once. Patients aged 18 to 65 had newly diagnosed hyperthyroidism of under 2 months' duration. This blood was taken when hyperthyroidism was first diagnosed, before any ophthalmopathy symptoms existed.

The sequenced sample was blood. V usage is TRBV27 and J usage is TRBJ1-5; D is uncertain. The receptor's source is a woman in her forties or fifties with Graves' hyperthyroidism that later progressed to Graves' ophthalmopathy. The CDR3 region has the DNA TGTGCCAGCAGTTTTGTCGGAAATCAGCCCCAGCATTTT. It yields the protein CASSFVGNQPQHF.